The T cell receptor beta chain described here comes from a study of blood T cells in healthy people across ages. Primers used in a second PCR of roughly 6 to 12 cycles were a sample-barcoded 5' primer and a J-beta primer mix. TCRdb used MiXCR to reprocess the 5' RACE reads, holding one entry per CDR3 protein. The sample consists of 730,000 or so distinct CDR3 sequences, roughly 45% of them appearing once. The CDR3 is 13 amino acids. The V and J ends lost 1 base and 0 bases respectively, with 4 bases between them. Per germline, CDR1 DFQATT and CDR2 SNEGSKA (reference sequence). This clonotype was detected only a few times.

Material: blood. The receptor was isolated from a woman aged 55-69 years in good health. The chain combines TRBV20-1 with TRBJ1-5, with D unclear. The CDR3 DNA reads TGCAGTGCTAGAGCGTATAGCAATCAGCCCCAGCATTTT. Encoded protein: CSARAYSNQPQHF.